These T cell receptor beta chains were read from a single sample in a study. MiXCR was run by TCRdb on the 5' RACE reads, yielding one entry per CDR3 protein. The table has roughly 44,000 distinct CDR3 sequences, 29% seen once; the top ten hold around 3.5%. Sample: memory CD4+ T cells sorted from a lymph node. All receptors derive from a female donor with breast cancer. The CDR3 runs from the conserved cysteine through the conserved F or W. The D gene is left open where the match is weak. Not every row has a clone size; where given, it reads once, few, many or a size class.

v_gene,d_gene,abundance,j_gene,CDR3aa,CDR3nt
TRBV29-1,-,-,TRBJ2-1,CSLDEQFF,TGCAGCTTGGATGAGCAGTTCTTC
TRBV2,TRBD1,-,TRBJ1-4,CASMTTGNEKLFF,TGTGCCAGCATGACGACAGGGAATGAAAAACTGTTTTTT
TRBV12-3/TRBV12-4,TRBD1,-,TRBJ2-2,CASIRDRVNTGELFF,TGTGCCAGCATCCGGGACAGGGTCAACACCGGGGAGCTGTTTTTT
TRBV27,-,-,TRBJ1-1,CASSFSKGSNTEAFF,TGTGCCAGCAGTTTTTCAAAGGGCTCGAACACTGAAGCTTTCTTT
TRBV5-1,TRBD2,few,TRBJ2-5,CASGGPGTSGATQYF,TGCGCCAGCGGGGGGCCCGGGACTAGCGGCGCAACCCAGTACTTC
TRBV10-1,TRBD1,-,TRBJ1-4,CASGGTDEKLFF,TGCGCCAGCGGGGGGACAGATGAAAAACTGTTTTTT
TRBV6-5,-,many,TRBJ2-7,CASRGENYEQYF,TGTGCCAGCAGGGGCGAAAACTACGAGCAGTACTTC
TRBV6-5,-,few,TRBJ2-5,CASSLGGWAETQYF,TGTGCCAGCAGTTTAGGAGGGTGGGCGGAGACCCAGTACTTC
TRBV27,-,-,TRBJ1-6,CASALEGIRNSPLHF,TGTGCCAGCGCCCTAGAGGGCATTCGTAATTCACCCCTCCACTTT
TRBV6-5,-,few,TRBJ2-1,CASSLGHLRTYNEQFF,TGTGCCAGCAGCCTCGGACATCTAAGGACTTACAATGAGCAGTTCTTC
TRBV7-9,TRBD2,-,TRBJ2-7,CASSPGGSSYEQYF,TGTGCCAGCAGCCCGGGGGGTTCTTCCTACGAGCAGTACTTC
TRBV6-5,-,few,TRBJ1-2,CASSYVRGYGYTF,TGTGCCAGCAGTTACGTTCGGGGCTATGGCTACACCTTC